These 20 T cell receptor beta chains came from one sample sequenced in a study of T cell responses to AZD1222 COVID-19 vaccine. Sequencing used immunoSEQ multiplex PCR; TCRdb keeps in-frame clones, though not all of them. The data show roughly 130,000 clones, with around 90% seen just once and just over 3% held by the top ten. The material sequenced was peripheral blood, taken on day 0 of AZD1222 vaccination. Receptors were obtained from an adult in good health.

The gene calls are TRBV4-3 and TRBJ1-2; no definite D call. Trimming removed 3 bases at V and 2 bases at J, with 10 bases between. The CDR3 runs to 14 residues. Germline CDR1 reads LGHNA; CDR2 reads YSLEER. CDR3 sequence reads: CASSQSVGNYGYTF. The CDR3 DNA sequence: TGCGCCAGCAGCCAGAGTGTAGGAAACTATGGCTACACCTTC.

The genes are TRBV7-9 and TRBJ1-4; the D gene is possibly TRBD1 (6 bases). Trimming took off 5 bases at V and 6 bases at J, with 16 bases between the two ends. Germline CDR1 SEHNR, CDR2 FQNEAQ (reference sequence). This CDR3 region has 15 residues. The CDR3 nucleotides are TGTGCCAGCAGCAAAGGCCGGGGGGCGGATGAAAAACTGTTTTTT. This codes for CASSKGRGADEKLFF. Combining the CDR3 with reference TRBV7-9 and TRBJ1-4 gives the whole variable domain DTGVSQNPRHKITKRGQNVTFRCDPISEHNRLYWYRQTLGQGPEFLTYFQNEAQLEKSRLLSDRFSAERPKGSFSTLEIQRTEQGDSAMYLCASSKGRGADEKLFFGSGTQLSVL.

V gene TRBV7-2 combines with J gene TRBJ1-1; D is possibly TRBD1 (5 bases). With 1 base removed from V and 8 bases from J, the gap between germline ends came to 17 bases. The CDR3 runs 15 residues. Per germline, CDR1 SGHTA and CDR2 FQGNSA. CDR3 nucleotides: TGTGCCAGCAGCTTAGTTGAGGGTGGGGCGTGGGAAGCTTTCTTT. Residues: CASSLVEGGAWEAFF.

Only one count was recorded for this clone. The CDR3 nucleotides are TGTGCCAGTAGTCTTAGGACTAGCGGGAGAGGTAGTTCCTACAATGAGCAGTTCTTC. Protein: CASSLRTSGRGSSYNEQFF. The chain uses TRBV19 and TRBJ2-1; TRBD2 matches 13 bases. Trimming removed 5 bases from V and 1 base from J; junction bases left unmatched: 11. Germline V CDR1 and CDR2: LNHDA, SQIVND (reference sequence). There are 19 residues in the CDR3.

The chain uses TRBV5-6 and TRBJ2-7; 10 bases line up with TRBD2. Germline V lookup: CDR1 SGHDT, CDR2 YYEEEE. CDR3 length: 16 amino acids. V shed 3 bases, J shed 4 bases, and the junction held 10 bases outside the gene matches. CDR3 protein: CASSSRQAGGLYEQYF. The CDR3 DNA reads as TGTGCCAGCAGCTCGAGACAAGCGGGAGGGTTATACGAGCAGTACTTC.

The chain has TRBV4-2 and TRBJ2-5; 10 bases agree with TRBD2. The J segment lost 2 bases and the V segment lost 4 bases, leaving 10 bases of the junction unmatched. Germline CDR1 and CDR2: LGHNA and YNFKEQ. The CDR3 runs 17 residues. CDR3 nucleotide sequence: TGTGCCAGCAGCCGAAGGTCTGGGACTAGCGCTCAAGAGACCCAGTACTTC. This gives the protein CASSRRSGTSAQETQYF.

V is TRBV19 and J is TRBJ1-1; D remains unclear. The CDR3 has 15 amino acids. The ends were cut back, 1 base at V and 5 bases at J, with 14 bases in the middle. The germline V gene has CDR1 LNHDA and CDR2 SQIVND (reference sequence). CDR3: CASSIGARMVTEAFF. CDR3 DNA: TGTGCCAGTAGTATAGGTGCCAGGATGGTTACTGAAGCTTTCTTT.

A single count supports this clone. The chain combines TRBV3-1 (or the pseudogene TRBV3-2) with TRBJ2-5; D might be TRBD2 (6 bases). Looked up from germline, CDR1 is LGHDT and CDR2 is YNNKEL (reference sequence). Between the trimmed V and J ends, which lost 4 bases and 5 bases, there was a span of 20 bases. The CDR3 has 16 residues. Here the CDR3 reads CASSPPRRDGGETQYF. The CDR3 DNA is TGTGCCAGCAGCCCCCCCCGGCGGGACGGGGGTGAGACCCAGTACTTC.

The V call is TRBV5-5, the J call TRBJ2-1, with 7 bases that match TRBD1. V lost 0 bases to trimming and J lost 7 bases; unmatched junction nucleotides: 7. CDR1 and CDR2 (germline): SGHKS, YYEKEE (reference sequence). The CDR3 extends over 15 amino acids. The CDR3 DNA reads TGTGCCAGCAGCTTGGCCGGGACAGTGGTAAATGAGCAGTTCTTC. Its translation is CASSLAGTVVNEQFF.

The chain uses TRBV3-1 (or the pseudogene TRBV3-2) and TRBJ2-2; 9 bases map to TRBD2. Trimming removed 1 base from V and 7 bases from J; junction bases left unmatched: 13. The germline gives CDR1 LGHDT, CDR2 YNNKEL (reference sequence). CDR3 length: 18 residues. The CDR3 reads CASSQAPSGAGGYGELFF. CDR3 sequence (DNA): TGTGCCAGCAGCCAAGCTCCTAGCGGTGCGGGAGGGTACGGGGAGCTGTTTTTT.

The chain couples TRBV6-1 to TRBJ1-2; D not certain. Germline V gene data show CDR1 as MNHNS and CDR2 as SASEGT. Trimming removed 7 bases from V and 1 base from J, with 19 bases in between. The CDR3 sequence is 16 residues long. CDR3 protein: CASIDAFRDNNYGYTF. In nucleotides, the CDR3 is TGTGCCAGCATTGATGCGTTCCGGGATAATAACTATGGCTACACCTTC.

The chain uses TRBV27 and TRBJ1-1, with D possibly TRBD1 on 6 matching bases. Trimming removed 4 bases from V and 5 bases from J, with 17 bases in between. The germline CDR1 and CDR2 sequences are MNHEY and SMNVEV (reference sequence). The CDR3 contains 15 residues. This CDR3 reads CASSSRGRGGTEAFF. CDR3 sequence (DNA): TGTGCCAGCAGTTCCCGTGGCAGGGGAGGGACTGAAGCTTTCTTT.

The V call is TRBV3-1 (or the pseudogene TRBV3-2), the J call TRBJ1-1, with a tentative D call TRBD1 (5 bases). V lost 7 bases and J lost 5, with 17 bases in between. The CDR3 runs to 14 residues. CDR1 and CDR2 from the germline V gene are LGHDT and YNNKEL (reference sequence). Written as DNA, the CDR3 is TGTGCCAGCACCGTTGGGACCAAACAGACTGAAGCTTTCTTT. It yields the protein CASTVGTKQTEAFF.

This sequence joins TRBV6-2 or TRBV6-3 and TRBJ2-7; 9 bases align to TRBD1. This CDR3 contains 12 residues. Germline V CDR1 and CDR2: MNHEY, SVGEGT. V was clipped by 5 bases and J by 7 bases; unmatched bases: 3. The CDR3 region has the DNA TGTGCCAGCAGTAGGGACAGGGTTGAGCAGTACTTC. It codes for CASSRDRVEQYF.

The CDR3 DNA reads as TGTGCCACCAGCAGAGATAGGCTCCCGACGACAGATACGCAGTATTTT. It specifies CATSRDRLPTTDTQYF. This rearrangement joins TRBV15 to TRBJ2-3, with unresolved D. This CDR3 is 16 amino acids long. The V end was cut by 0 bases, the J end by 3 bases, with 13 bases between. Germline V lookup: CDR1 LNHNV, CDR2 YYDKDF (reference sequence).

The chain joins TRBV7-2 to TRBJ2-7, with D possibly TRBD2 on 5 matching bases. Trimming took 5 bases from V and 0 from J, leaving 11 bases between them. Germline values: CDR1 SGHTA, CDR2 FQGNSA. This CDR3 spans 14 amino acids. The CDR3 nucleotides read TGTGCCAGCAGCAGCATACGGGGCTCCTACGAGCAGTACTTC. Encoded protein: CASSSIRGSYEQYF. The full variable domain, with the rest looked up from reference TRBV7-2 and TRBJ2-7, is GAGVSQSPSNKVTEKGKDVELRCDPISGHTALYWYRQSLGQGLEFLIYFQGNSAPDKSGLPSDRFSAERTGGSVSTLTIQRTQQEDSAVYLCASSSIRGSYEQYFGPGTRLTVT.

There are a few counts of this clone. V and J are TRBV18 and TRBJ1-6, with a possible D match to TRBD1 (5 bases). Germline V gene data show CDR1 as KGHSH and CDR2 as LQKENI. V lost 3 bases to trimming and J lost 6 bases, with 18 bases between them. This CDR3 has 17 residues. CDR3 sequence reads: CASSPDLPGQGNSPLHF. The CDR3 nucleotides are TGTGCCAGCTCACCGGACCTTCCCGGGCAGGGTAATTCACCCCTCCACTTT.

V usage is TRBV9 and J usage is TRBJ2-3; 13 positions agree with TRBD2. This CDR3 comprises 17 residues. After removal of 0 bases from V and 5 bases from J, the junction contained 6 bases not matched to a gene. Germline V lookup: CDR1 SGDLS, CDR2 YYNGEE. The CDR3 region has the DNA TGTGCCAGCAGCGTAGTGGGGACTAGCGGGATTCGAGATACGCAGTATTTT. Protein product: CASSVVGTSGIRDTQYF.

The V call is TRBV6-2 or TRBV6-3, the J call TRBJ1-1; no clear D. The CDR3 consists of 13 residues. V was cut by 4 bases and J by 3 bases, with 9 bases left in between. CDR1 is MNHEY and CDR2 is SVGEGT in the germline V gene. The CDR3 bases are TGTGCCAGCAGTTGGAACAGCGACACTGAAGCTTTCTTT. Translation: CASSWNSDTEAFF.

The rearrangement links TRBV3-1 (or the pseudogene TRBV3-2) to TRBJ1-5, with D uncertain. CDR3 size: 15 residues. Germline V gene sequence: CDR1 LGHDT, CDR2 YNNKEL (reference sequence). The V end lost 1 base, the J end lost 0 bases, and 7 bases lay between the germline ends. CDR3 sequence (DNA): TGTGCCAGCAGCCAAGGATCCTATAGCAATCAGCCCCAGCATTTT. This sequence encodes CASSQGSYSNQPQHF.